Listed here are 10 T cell receptor beta chains from one sample, sequenced in a study of cytomegalovirus exposure and HLA in healthy donors. Primers: 60 Vbeta forward and 13 Jbeta reverse. The method was immunoSEQ multiplex PCR; TCRdb's version includes in-frame clones alone and lacks a portion of them. Counted here are 100,000 to 150,000 clones, 74% occurring once; the ten biggest clones make up roughly 6.3%. Sample: PBMCs. The origin of the receptors is a woman aged 45 to 65 in good health and CMV-seropositive.

V and J are TRBV7-9 and TRBJ2-5; TRBD2 aligns across 8 bases. Trimming cost V 2 bases and J 2 bases; bases outside gene matches: 4. This CDR3 contains 15 residues. The germline V gene has CDR1 SEHNR and CDR2 FQNEAQ (reference sequence). CDR3 residues: CASSLLLAAQETQYF. The CDR3 bases are TGTGCCAGCAGCTTACTACTAGCGGCACAAGAGACCCAGTACTTC. The whole variable domain, filled in from reference TRBV7-9 and TRBJ2-5, reads DTGVSQNPRHKITKRGQNVTFRCDPISEHNRLYWYRQTLGQGPEFLTYFQNEAQLEKSRLLSDRFSAERPKGSFSTLEIQRTEQGDSAMYLCASSLLLAAQETQYFGPGTRLLVL.

This clone appeared a few times. The V and J genes are TRBV5-1 and TRBJ2-5; the match to TRBD2 covers 12 bases. Germline V gene lookup returns CDR1 SGHRS and CDR2 YFSETQ. The CDR3 loop spans 16 amino acids. After removal of 3 bases from V and 0 bases from J, the junction contained 3 bases not matched to a gene. CDR3 residues: CASSWRLAGDQETQYF. For the CDR3, the DNA is TGCGCCAGCAGCTGGAGACTAGCGGGGGACCAAGAGACCCAGTACTTC.

The V and J genes are TRBV5-1 and TRBJ1-6; no clear D. The CDR3 has 15 amino acids. Germline CDR1 reads SGHRS; CDR2 reads YFSETQ. Trimming stripped 0 bases from V and 4 bases from J, with 8 bases between. This CDR3 is CASSLGTAYNSPLHF. As DNA, the CDR3 is TGCGCCAGCAGCTTGGGTACAGCTTATAATTCACCCCTCCACTTT.

This clone has a handful of counts. The rearrangement joins TRBV28 to TRBJ2-1; 11 nucleotides agree with TRBD1. Germline V gene sequence: CDR1 MDHEN, CDR2 SYDVKM. CDR3 length: 16 residues. V shed 2 bases and J 7 bases; nucleotides not matched to a gene: 7. CDR3 sequence (DNA): TGTGCCAGCAGTTTACCCGGGACAGGGGGAATGAATGAGCAGTTCTTC. Translation: CASSLPGTGGMNEQFF.

The chain joins TRBV30 to TRBJ1-1, with 10 bases lining up with TRBD1. This CDR3 is built from 13 residues. Trimming at V came to 6 bases and at J to 1 base, leaving 2 bases not matched to a gene. Germline values: CDR1 GTSNPN, CDR2 SVGIG (reference sequence). The chain's CDR3 is CACRTGGNTEAFF. As DNA, the CDR3 is TGTGCCTGTAGGACAGGGGGGAACACTGAAGCTTTCTTT.

V is TRBV5-4 and J is TRBJ2-5; D is unresolved. This CDR3 has 13 residues. V lost 0 bases to trimming and J lost 1 base, with 4 bases between them. The V gene's germline CDR1 is SGHNT and CDR2 YYREEE (reference sequence). CDR3 nucleotide sequence: TGTGCCAGCAGCTTGGATATCCAAGAGACCCAGTACTTC. It yields the protein CASSLDIQETQYF.

The sample holds a few counts of this clone. This chain links TRBV4-2 with TRBJ2-1, with 10 bases identical to TRBD2. Germline V lookup: CDR1 LGHNA, CDR2 YNFKEQ. The CDR3 has 17 amino acids. After removal of 0 bases from V and 9 bases from J, the junction contained 11 bases not matched to a gene. The CDR3 bases are TGTGCCAGCAGCCAAGATGGGGAAACTAGCGGGGTTAGTGAGCAGTTCTTC. Amino acids: CASSQDGETSGVSEQFF.

This chain uses TRBV5-6 with TRBJ2-2; TRBD1 matches 9 bases. Germline CDR1 is SGHDT and CDR2 is YYEEEE. The CDR3 length is 16 residues. Trimming at V came to 4 bases and at J to 5 bases, leaving 9 bases not matched to a gene. CDR3 protein: CASSLGTGRPTGELFF. Here the CDR3 DNA reads TGTGCCAGCAGCCTGGGGACAGGGAGACCGACCGGGGAGCTGTTTTTT.

The chain recombines TRBV15 with TRBJ2-6; TRBD1 might be the D (5 bases). The CDR3 extends over 15 amino acids. Germline V lookup: CDR1 LNHNV, CDR2 YYDKDF (reference sequence). The V end lost 5 bases, the J end lost 2 bases, and 10 bases lay between the germline ends. CDR3: CATSRQSPGANVLTF. In DNA, the CDR3 is TGTGCCACCAGCCGACAGAGTCCTGGGGCCAACGTCCTGACTTTC.

V usage is TRBV7-2 and J usage is TRBJ1-3; TRBD1 is a possible D gene (6 bases). Looked up from germline, CDR1 is SGHTA and CDR2 is FQGNSA. Trimming removed 5 bases from V and 3 bases from J, with 26 bases in between. This CDR3 has 19 amino acids. The CDR3 region is CASSPLPMRGGALGNTIYF. The CDR3 nucleotides read TGTGCCAGCAGCCCTCTTCCGATGAGGGGGGGCGCGCTTGGAAACACCATATATTTT.